This paragraph covers one T cell receptor beta chain sequence. Under the authors' procedure: By means of reference gene primer amplification, nucleated cell counts were estimated. The table came from immunoSEQ multiplex PCR; TCRdb's copy has only in-frame clones and leaves some out. V, J and clone size are taken as reported in that table, and D and trimming were inferred from the DNA itself. The table shows about 130,000 clones, with approximately 85% occurring only once. The data stem from a study of blood T cell repertoires in COVID-19. Looking at the study overall: Donors in the United States, Italy and Spain gave samples during acute or convalescent COVID-19. Sources were T cells, B-cell-depleted T cells, or PBMCs; the material itself was cDNA or gDNA.

This CDR3 is built from 13 residues. Germline CDR1 reads MNHEY; CDR2 reads SVGEGT. V was cut by 5 bases and J by 4 bases, with 11 bases left in between. This receptor was identified in an elderly woman with acute or convalescent COVID-19. The gene calls are TRBV6-2 or TRBV6-3 and TRBJ1-2, with D possibly matching TRBD1 (6 bases). The sequencing input was peripheral blood. The chain's CDR3 is CASSARGSYGYTF. As DNA, the CDR3 is TGTGCCAGCAGTGCCAGGGGCAGCTATGGCTACACCTTC.